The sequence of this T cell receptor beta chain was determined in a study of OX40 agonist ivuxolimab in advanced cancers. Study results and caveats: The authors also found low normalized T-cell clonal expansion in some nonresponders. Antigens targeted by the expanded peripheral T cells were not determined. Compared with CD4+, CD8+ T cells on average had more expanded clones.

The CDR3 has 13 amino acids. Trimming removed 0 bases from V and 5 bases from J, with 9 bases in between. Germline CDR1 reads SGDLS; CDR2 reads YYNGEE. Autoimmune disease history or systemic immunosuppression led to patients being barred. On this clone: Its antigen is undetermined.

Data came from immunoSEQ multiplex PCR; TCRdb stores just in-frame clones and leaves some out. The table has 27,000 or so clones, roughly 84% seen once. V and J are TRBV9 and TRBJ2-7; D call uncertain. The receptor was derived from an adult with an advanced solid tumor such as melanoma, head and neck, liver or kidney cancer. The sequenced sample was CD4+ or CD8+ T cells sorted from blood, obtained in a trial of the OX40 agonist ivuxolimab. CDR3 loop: CASSVEGNNEQYF. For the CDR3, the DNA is TGTGCCAGCAGCGTAGAGGGTAATAACGAGCAGTACTTC.